This entry concerns a single T cell receptor beta chain. Other nucleotide sequences in the sample specify the same CDR3. The source of the sample is a study of blood T cell repertoires in COVID-19. At the level of the study: PBMCs, B-cell-depleted T cells, or T cells were the source of the cDNA or gDNA that made up the material.

Repertoires were generated with immunoSEQ multiplex PCR, while TCRdb's copy carries only in-frame clones and drops some. The sample includes around 400,000 clones, 88% of them seen just once. Those enrolled, adults aged roughly 18 to 95 years, came from fewer than 25 US areas. Participants classified as exposed had met a COVID-19 case within 2 weeks before study entry. The CDR3 is 15 amino acids. The ends lost 3 bases at V and 1 base at J; junction bases unmatched: 4. Germline CDR1 reads KGHSH; CDR2 reads LQKENI. This TCR derives from a woman between 18 and 30 years old who had been exposed to COVID-19. Sequences were obtained from PBMCs or T cells enriched from blood (not recorded which). This sequence joins TRBV18 and TRBJ1-1; 8 bases align to TRBD1. CDR3 coding DNA: TGTGCCAGCTCACCCCGACAGGGGACGAACACTGAAGCTTTCTTT. Translating gives CASSPRQGTNTEAFF.